Listed below are T cell receptor beta chains from one sample, sequenced in a study of blood T cell repertoires in COVID-19. Profiled with immunoSEQ multiplex PCR; TCRdb holds only in-frame clones, not every one. The table has roughly 38,000 clones, 85% seen once. Specimen: peripheral blood. These receptors all come from a man aged 50-59 years with active COVID-19. CDR3s leave out the opening cysteine and the closing phenylalanine or tryptophan.

j_gene	v_gene	CDR3aa
TRBJ2-3	TRBV7-2	ASSLRPRGQGYTDTQY
TRBJ2-2	TRBV6-5	ASSYWGGGYTGELF
TRBJ1-1	TRBV6-5	ASSSGTQGHTEAF
TRBJ2-1	TRBV5-6	ASSPGTSWNEQF
TRBJ2-2	TRBV11-3	ASSLDSTGELF
TRBJ1-1	TRBV6-2/TRBV6-3	ASSYSIWTGGSEAF
TRBJ2-7	TRBV28	ASSLQGYEQY
TRBJ1-4	TRBV18	ASSPDSANEKLF
TRBJ1-1	TRBV5-6	ASRPTGGNTEAF
TRBJ2-3	TRBV7-8	ASSLVASGPDTQY
TRBJ2-7	TRBV7-9	ASSAQPGQGHEQY
TRBJ2-5	TRBV23-1	ASSQGLAGARPQETQY
TRBJ1-1	TRBV6-2/TRBV6-3	ASSYSTGGGNTEAF
TRBJ1-4	TRBV11-2	ASSFGGGGEKLF
TRBJ1-2	TRBV28	ASSVGQGGDGYT
TRBJ1-1	TRBV19	ASSSDRGYTEAF
TRBJ2-1	TRBV28	ASRPTRDEQF